The present T cell receptor (beta chain) was sequenced within a study of Tregs in tolerant kidney transplant recipients. Sequencing used immunoSEQ multiplex PCR; TCRdb keeps in-frame clones, though not all of them. The sample consists of 90,000 to 130,000 clones, around 90% of them appearing once. Concerning this clone: Its matching antigen is unknown.

The CDR3 has 17 amino acids. V was clipped by 0 bases and J by 6 bases, with 18 bases between them. Germline CDR1 and CDR2: SGDLS and YYNGEE. Unstimulated regulatory T cells (CD4+CD25+CD127-), CD4+CD25- non-regulatory cells, CD4 and CD8 cells were FACS-sorted from thawed PBMCs. Findings of the study overall: Changing PCR primers prevented nucleotide comparison between some patients' samples.

This clonotype originated in a human donor who received a combined kidney and bone marrow transplant. The chain couples TRBV9 to TRBJ2-2, with D possibly TRBD2 on 7 matching bases. The source material was CD4+ T cells from blood, sampled before the transplant. The CDR3 bases are TGTGCCAGCAGCGTAGTTTCAAGGGGGGCGGGAGCCGGGGAGCTGTTTTTT. Its translation is CASSVVSRGAGAGELFF.